Listed below are T cell receptor beta chains from one sample, sequenced in a study of regulatory T cells in long-lasting Graves disease. TCRdb fed the multiplex PCR reads into MiXCR, producing one record per CDR3 protein. The table includes 350,000 to 550,000 distinct CDR3 sequences, around 14% detected once. This sample also belongs to another study, concerning T cells in Graves' hyperthyroidism and ophthalmopathy.

Sample: peripheral blood mononuclear cells (PBMCs), taken at new diagnosis, from a patient treated with antithyroid drugs. These receptors were obtained from a woman under 40 with Graves disease. CDR3s include the opening cysteine and the closing phenylalanine or tryptophan. The D gene is left open where the match is weak. Some rows mark clone size as missing; the rest say once, few, many or name a class of expanded clone.

j_gene,v_gene,abundance,d_gene,CDR3aa,CDR3nt
TRBJ1-4,TRBV28,many,NA,CASSLWPRTEKLFF,TGTGCCAGCAGTTTATGGCCTAGGACTGAAAAACTGTTTTTT
TRBJ2-3,TRBV7-3,many,TRBD2,CASSSGLAGGSTDTQYF,TGTGCCAGCAGCTCCGGACTAGCGGGAGGGAGCACAGATACGCAGTATTTT
TRBJ2-3,TRBV28,many,NA,CASSRQEDTDTQYF,TGTGCCAGCAGCAGACAGGAGGACACAGATACGCAGTATTTT
TRBJ2-7,TRBV12-3/TRBV12-4,many,NA,CASSLEAGPSSYEQYF,TGTGCCAGCAGTTTAGAGGCGGGTCCAAGCTCCTACGAGCAGTACTTC
TRBJ2-5,TRBV29-1,many,TRBD2,CSVQVAGTWGETQYF,TGCAGCGTTCAGGTAGCGGGAACCTGGGGGGAGACCCAGTACTTC
TRBJ1-2,TRBV12-3/TRBV12-4,many,NA,CASSLAGLGYGYTF,TGTGCCAGCAGTTTAGCAGGGTTGGGCTATGGCTACACCTTC
TRBJ2-3,TRBV12-3/TRBV12-4,many,TRBD2,CASSKLRPGLAGGPDTQYF,TGTGCCAGCAGCAAATTGAGACCAGGACTAGCGGGAGGACCAGATACGCAGTATTTT
TRBJ1-6,TRBV19,NA,NA,CASSPRGTRYSPLHF,TGTGCCAGTAGTCCACGGGGGACGAGATATTCACCCCTCCACTTT
TRBJ2-7,TRBV29-1,few,NA,CSVSGQPGEPGYF,TGCAGCGTTAGTGGACAGCCAGGGGAACCGGGGTACTTC
TRBJ1-1,TRBV5-1,NA,NA,CASSLRAGAATEAFF,TGCGCCAGCAGCTTGCGGGCCGGGGCCGCGACCGAGGCTTTCTTT
TRBJ1-5,TRBV19,many,NA,CASVGVNSNQPQHF,TGTGCCAGTGTAGGGGTCAATAGCAATCAGCCCCAGCATTTT
TRBJ2-1,TRBV19,NA,NA,CASTPRGRGVADEQFF,TGTGCCAGTACCCCCAGAGGTAGGGGGGTAGCGGATGAGCAGTTCTTC
TRBJ1-4,TRBV19,NA,NA,CASSTQGTTTEKLFF,TGTGCCAGTAGTACCCAGGGAACAACCACGGAAAAACTGTTTTTT
TRBJ2-3,TRBV15,many,TRBD2,CATSRDGLAGVGVADTQYF,TGTGCCACCAGCAGAGATGGGCTAGCGGGAGTTGGAGTCGCAGATACGCAGTATTTT